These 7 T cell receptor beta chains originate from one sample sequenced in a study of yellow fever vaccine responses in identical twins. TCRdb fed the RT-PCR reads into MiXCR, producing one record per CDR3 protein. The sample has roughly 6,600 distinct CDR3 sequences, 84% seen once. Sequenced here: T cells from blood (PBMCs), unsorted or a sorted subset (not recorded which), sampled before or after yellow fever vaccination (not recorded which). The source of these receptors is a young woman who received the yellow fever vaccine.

The CDR3 sequence is CASSLLGPLIRTFEAFF. The CDR3 bases are TGTGCCAGCAGCTTATTGGGACCCCTGATTCGTACCTTTGAAGCTTTCTTT. The genes are TRBV11-2 and TRBJ1-1; a possible D gene is TRBD1 (5 bases). CDR1 is SGHAT, CDR2 FQNNGV, per germline. V lost 2 bases and J 7 bases, leaving 23 bases between the germline ends. The CDR3 extends over 17 amino acids. Combining the CDR3 with reference TRBV11-2 and TRBJ1-1 gives the whole variable domain EAGVAQSPRYKIIEKRQSVAFWCNPISGHATLYWYQQILGQGPKLLIQFQNNGVVDDSQLPKDRFSAERLKGVDSTLKIQPAKLEDSAVYLCASSLLGPLIRTFEAFFGQGTRLTVV.

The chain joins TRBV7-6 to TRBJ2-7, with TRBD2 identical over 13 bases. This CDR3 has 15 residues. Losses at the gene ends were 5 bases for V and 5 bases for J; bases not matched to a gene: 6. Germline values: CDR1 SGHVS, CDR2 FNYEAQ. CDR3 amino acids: CASSPGTSGVDEQYF. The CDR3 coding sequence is TGTGCCAGCAGCCCCGGGACTAGCGGGGTCGACGAGCAGTACTTC.

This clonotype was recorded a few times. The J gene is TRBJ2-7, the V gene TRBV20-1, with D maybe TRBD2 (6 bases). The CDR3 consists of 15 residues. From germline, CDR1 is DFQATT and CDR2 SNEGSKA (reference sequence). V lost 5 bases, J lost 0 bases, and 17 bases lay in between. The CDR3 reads CSAGPRDSLSYEQYF. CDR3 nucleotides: TGCAGTGCTGGGCCCCGGGACTCCCTCTCCTACGAGCAGTACTTC.

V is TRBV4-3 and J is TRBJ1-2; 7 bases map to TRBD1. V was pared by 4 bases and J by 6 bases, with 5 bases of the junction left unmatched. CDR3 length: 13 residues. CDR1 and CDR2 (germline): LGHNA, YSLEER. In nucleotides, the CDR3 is TGCGCCAGCAGCCCGGGACAGTCAAATGGCTACACCTTC. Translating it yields CASSPGQSNGYTF.

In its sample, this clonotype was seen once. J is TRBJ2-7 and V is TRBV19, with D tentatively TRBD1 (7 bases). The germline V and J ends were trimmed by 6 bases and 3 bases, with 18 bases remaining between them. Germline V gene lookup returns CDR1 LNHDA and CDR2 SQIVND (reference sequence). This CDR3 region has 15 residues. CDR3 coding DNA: TGTGCCAGTAGGGAAGGAGGGGGCGCACTCTACGAGCAGTACTTC. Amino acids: CASREGGGALYEQYF.

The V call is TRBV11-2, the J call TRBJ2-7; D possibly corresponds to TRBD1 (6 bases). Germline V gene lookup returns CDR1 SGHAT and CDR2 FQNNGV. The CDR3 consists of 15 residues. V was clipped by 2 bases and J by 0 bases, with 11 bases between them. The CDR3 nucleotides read TGTGCCAGCAGCTTATTACAGGGCCCCTCCTACGAGCAGTACTTC. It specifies CASSLLQGPSYEQYF. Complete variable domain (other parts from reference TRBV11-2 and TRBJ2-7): EAGVAQSPRYKIIEKRQSVAFWCNPISGHATLYWYQQILGQGPKLLIQFQNNGVVDDSQLPKDRFSAERLKGVDSTLKIQPAKLEDSAVYLCASSLLQGPSYEQYFGPGTRLTVT.

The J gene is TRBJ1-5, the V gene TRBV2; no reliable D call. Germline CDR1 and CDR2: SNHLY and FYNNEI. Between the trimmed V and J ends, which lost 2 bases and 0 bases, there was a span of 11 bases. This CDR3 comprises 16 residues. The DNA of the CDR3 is TGTGCCAGCAGTGAATCTCAAGGATATAGCAATCAGCCCCAGCATTTT. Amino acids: CASSESQGYSNQPQHF.